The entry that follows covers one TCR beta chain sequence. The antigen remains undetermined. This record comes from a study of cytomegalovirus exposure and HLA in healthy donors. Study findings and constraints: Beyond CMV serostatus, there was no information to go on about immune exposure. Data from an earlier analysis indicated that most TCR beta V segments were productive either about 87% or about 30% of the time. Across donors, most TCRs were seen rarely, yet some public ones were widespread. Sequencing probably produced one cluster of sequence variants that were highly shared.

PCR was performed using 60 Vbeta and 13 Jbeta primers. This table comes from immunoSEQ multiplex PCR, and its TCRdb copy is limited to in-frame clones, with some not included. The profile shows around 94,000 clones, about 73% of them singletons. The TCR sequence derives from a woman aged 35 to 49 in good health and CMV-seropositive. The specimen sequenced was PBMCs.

CDR3 region: CASSIVSDQTSGKTQYF. The CDR3 DNA reads TGTGCCAGTAGTATAGTTTCAGATCAGACTAGCGGGAAGACCCAGTACTTC. The rearrangement links TRBV19 to TRBJ2-5, with 11 nucleotides matching TRBD2. CDR1 LNHDA and CDR2 SQIVND come from the germline V gene (reference sequence). The CDR3 consists of 17 residues. V dropped 1 base and J dropped 6; count of bases not matched to a gene: 10. Complete variable domain (other parts from reference TRBV19 and TRBJ2-5): DGGITQSPKYLFRKEGQNVTLSCEQNLNHDAMYWYRQDPGQGLRLIYYSQIVNDFQKGDIAEGYSVSREKKESFPLTVTSAQKNPTAFYLCASSIVSDQTSGKTQYFGPGTRLLVL.